These 25 T cell receptor beta chains were all obtained from the same sample, sequenced in a study of cytomegalovirus exposure and HLA in healthy donors (dated by TCRdb to about 2017). The library came from the immunoSEQ multiplex PCR assay. For the multiplex PCR, a mixture combining 60 forward primers for TCR Vbeta segments and 13 reverse primers for TCR Jbeta segments was used. TCRdb took over this immuneACCESS table, retaining in-frame rearrangements with V and J assigned. Such tables are incomplete; in checked studies, under half of the missing clones stem from an unresolved V gene, and the remainder is unexplained. This sample gives approximately 290,000 clones in total; about four fifths of them show up just once. Roughly 0.31% of the sample is held by the ten biggest clonotypes. The sample was PBMCs. The receptors come from a girl aged 2-15 years in good health and CMV-seronegative.

The chain has TRBV5-5 and TRBJ2-7; 12 bases are shared with TRBD1. The junction had 5 bases not matched to a gene; V was cut back by 3 bases and J by 4 bases. The length of the CDR3 is 15 residues. Germline values: CDR1 SGHKS, CDR2 YYEKEE (reference sequence). CDR3 sequence (DNA): TGTGCCAGCAGCTCTGGGACAGGGGGCGGATACGAGCAGTACTTC. It codes for CASSSGTGGGYEQYF.

The rearrangement links TRBV13 to TRBJ2-1, with D perhaps matching TRBD1 (6 bases). Germline CDR1 is PRHDT and CDR2 is FYEKMQ (reference sequence). Trimming stripped 5 bases from V and 9 bases from J, with 29 bases between. This CDR3 is built from 18 residues. This CDR3 is CASSPQGREFWGYGEQFF. CDR3 nucleotide sequence: TGTGCCAGCAGCCCTCAGGGGCGAGAGTTCTGGGGCTATGGTGAGCAGTTCTTC.

The chain carries TRBV4-2 and TRBJ1-2; tentative D call: TRBD1 (5 bases). The CDR3 sequence is 13 residues long. Germline-derived CDR1 and CDR2 are LGHNA and YNFKEQ. Trimming took 4 bases from V and 2 from J, leaving 8 bases between them. The CDR3 loop reads CASSPDRNYGYTF. The CDR3 DNA reads as TGTGCCAGCAGCCCCGACAGAAACTATGGCTACACCTTC.

V gene TRBV29-1 combines with J gene TRBJ1-6, with D perhaps TRBD1 (5 bases). The CDR3 has 14 residues. Trimming removed 5 bases from V and 3 bases from J, with 11 bases in between. Germline V gene lookup returns CDR1 SQVTM and CDR2 ANQGSEA. The CDR3 sequence is CSVREQGYNSPLHF. The CDR3 DNA reads as TGCAGCGTTCGGGAGCAGGGCTATAATTCACCCCTCCACTTT.

V is TRBV6-1 and J is TRBJ2-3, with 8 bases fitting TRBD2. J was trimmed by 6 bases and V by 5 bases; bases with no gene match: 10. The CDR3 contains 15 residues. The V gene's germline CDR1 is MNHNS and CDR2 SASEGT. CDR3 in amino acids: CASSSRTSSGDTQYF. The CDR3 DNA reads TGTGCCAGCAGTTCCCGGACTAGCAGCGGGGATACGCAGTATTTT.

V and J are TRBV28 and TRBJ1-2; the D gene is possibly TRBD1 (5 bases). The ends were cut back, 3 bases at V and 6 bases at J, with 11 bases in the middle. Per germline, CDR1 MDHEN and CDR2 SYDVKM. The CDR3 consists of 13 residues. CDR3 sequence reads: CASSLGRVNGYTF. The CDR3 bases are TGTGCCAGCAGTTTGGGCAGGGTTAATGGCTACACCTTC.

The chain uses TRBV2 and TRBJ2-7, with D maybe TRBD2 (6 bases). Deletions cut 3 bases from V and 0 bases from J, with 9 bases between. The CDR3 covers 14 residues. The germline V gene encodes CDR1 SNHLY and CDR2 FYNNEI. CDR3 DNA sequence: TGTGCCAGCAGTGATTTACTAGCCTCCTACGAGCAGTACTTC. It yields the protein CASSDLLASYEQYF.

In this sample, this clone turned up once. The V call is TRBV6-9, the J call TRBJ1-6; possibly TRBD1 for D (5 bases). CDR3 size: 15 residues. The V gene lost 0 bases and the J gene lost 8 bases, with 11 bases spanning the gap. The germline V gene encodes CDR1 MNHGY and CDR2 SVAAGI. CDR3 DNA: TGTGCCAGCAGTTATTCGTGGGCCAGGGATTCACCCCTCCACTTT. It is translated as CASSYSWARDSPLHF.

This clone appeared a single time. The chain has TRBV7-9 and TRBJ2-1; 10 bases fit TRBD2. V shed 3 bases and J 9 bases; nucleotides not matched to a gene: 8. CDR3 length equals 15 residues. The V gene's germline CDR1 is SEHNR and CDR2 FQNEAQ (reference sequence). CDR3 in amino acids: CASSLEAGGPVEQFF. In DNA form, the CDR3 reads TGTGCCAGCAGCTTGGAAGCGGGGGGGCCGGTTGAGCAGTTCTTC.

V gene TRBV21-1 combines with J gene TRBJ1-2; the table's D call of TRBD1 was not tested on the DNA. TRBV21-1 is a documented pseudogene. The CDR3 contains 14 residues. CDR3 region: CASSKDRADYGYTF. The DNA of the CDR3 is TGTGCCAGCAGCAAGGACAGGGCAGACTATGGCTACACCTTC.

The V gene is TRBV28, the J gene TRBJ2-1; the D is unclear. In germline, CDR1 is MDHEN, CDR2 SYDVKM. V gave up 5 bases and J gave up 8 bases, with 7 bases separating them. This CDR3 is 11 amino acids long. This CDR3 is CASSLIDEQFF. The CDR3 region has the DNA TGTGCCAGCAGTCTGATAGATGAGCAGTTCTTC.

The chain couples TRBV7-8 to TRBJ2-7; D call uncertain. CDR3 length: 13 amino acids. V lost 6 bases and J 2 bases, leaving 11 bases between the germline ends. The germline gives CDR1 SGHVS, CDR2 FQNEAQ. In nucleotides, the CDR3 is TGTGCCAGCAGACCAACACTAACCTACGAGCAGTACTTC. Encoded protein: CASRPTLTYEQYF.

The genes are TRBV19 and TRBJ1-1; 7 bases map to TRBD1. The CDR3 has 14 residues. V lost 5 bases and J lost 6; bases outside the gene matches: 9. The germline V gene has CDR1 LNHDA and CDR2 SQIVND (reference sequence). The CDR3 DNA sequence: TGTGCCAGTAGTCTAGGGCAGGGGGTGGCTGAAGCTTTCTTT. Encoded protein: CASSLGQGVAEAFF.

This clone was counted only a few times. J is TRBJ2-7 and V is TRBV6-1; the D gene is possibly TRBD1 (5 bases). The germline gives CDR1 MNHNS, CDR2 SASEGT. V lost 2 bases to trimming and J lost 2 bases, with 19 bases between them. The CDR3 loop spans 17 amino acids. In nucleotides, the CDR3 is TGTGCCAGCAGTGAAAATAAGCTACAGGTCTGGCCCTACGAGCAGTACTTC. The encoded protein is CASSENKLQVWPYEQYF.

CDR3 nucleotides: TGTGCCACCAGCAGAGATCCCGGGACAGCCTCAGATACGCAGTATTTT. The encoded protein is CATSRDPGTASDTQYF. The chain carries TRBV15 and TRBJ2-3; 7 nucleotides agree with TRBD1. Germline V gives CDR1 LNHNV, CDR2 YYDKDF (reference sequence). The CDR3 is 16 residues long. J lost 4 bases, V lost 0 bases, and 7 bases had no gene match.

With regard to this clone: The sample contains more than one DNA sequence encoding this CDR3. The gene calls are TRBV7-9 and TRBJ2-7; 7 bases are a match to TRBD2. The V segment lost 5 bases and the J segment 6 bases; nucleotides outside the gene matches: 4. This CDR3 has 12 residues. Germline CDR1 is SEHNR and CDR2 is FQNEAQ (reference sequence). The CDR3 nucleotides are TGTGCCAGCAGCCGGGGAGGGAGCGAGCAGTACTTC. Protein product: CASSRGGSEQYF.

The chain joins TRBV6-1 to TRBJ2-1, with 8 nucleotides matching TRBD2. Germline V gene lookup returns CDR1 MNHNS and CDR2 SASEGT. The CDR3 has 15 amino acids. The V gene end was trimmed by 6 bases and the J gene end by 7 bases; junction bases not matched to a gene: 11. The CDR3 is CASSSGLVIRNEQFF. Written as DNA, the CDR3 is TGTGCCAGCAGCTCGGGACTAGTGATAAGAAATGAGCAGTTCTTC.

The rearrangement links TRBV6-5 to TRBJ2-7; D unclear. Germline V gene data show CDR1 as MNHEY and CDR2 as SVGAGI. The germline V and J ends were trimmed by 8 bases and 7 bases, with 6 bases remaining between them. CDR3 length equals 9 residues. Written as DNA, the CDR3 is TGTGCCAGCCCCAGGGAGCAGTACTTC. This sequence encodes CASPREQYF.

J is TRBJ2-1 and V is TRBV6-4, with TRBD2 matching 10 bases. CDR3 length: 14 residues. Germline-derived CDR1 and CDR2 are MRHNA and SNTAGT. J was trimmed by 4 bases and V by 4 bases; bases with no gene match: 1. The CDR3 here is CASSVLAGYNEQFF. For the CDR3, the DNA is TGTGCCAGCAGTGTACTAGCGGGGTACAATGAGCAGTTCTTC.

The CDR3 DNA sequence: TGCAGCGCCGGGACAGGCAGAGGGCTCTATGGCTACACCTTC. The encoded protein is CSAGTGRGLYGYTF. This rearrangement joins TRBV29-1 to TRBJ1-2; 8 bases fit TRBD1. CDR1 is SQVTM and CDR2 is ANQGSEA in the germline V gene. The CDR3 is made up of 14 amino acids. The V segment lost 7 bases and the J segment 4 bases; nucleotides outside the gene matches: 11.

The V and J genes are TRBV9 and TRBJ2-7, with TRBD1 identical over 7 bases. Germline CDR1 is SGDLS and CDR2 is YYNGEE. Losses at the gene ends were 3 bases for V and 3 bases for J; bases not matched to a gene: 15. This CDR3 has 17 residues. This CDR3 reads CASSALPSGQIFYEQYF. CDR3 sequence (DNA): TGTGCCAGCAGCGCCCTCCCGTCGGGACAGATCTTCTACGAGCAGTACTTC.

J is TRBJ1-2 and V is TRBV4-1; D unresolved. The germline V gene has CDR1 MGHRA and CDR2 YSYEKL. The length of the CDR3 is 15 residues. Deletions cut 0 bases from V and 4 bases from J, with 12 bases between. The CDR3 sequence: CASSQDPGEGYGYTF. CDR3 coding DNA: TGCGCCAGCAGCCAAGATCCCGGGGAAGGCTATGGCTACACCTTC.

V and J are TRBV2 and TRBJ2-1; 8 nucleotides line up with TRBD2. With V trimmed by 1 base and J by 1 base, 15 bases remained unmatched. Germline lookup yields CDR1 SNHLY and CDR2 FYNNEI. This CDR3 spans 20 amino acids. The CDR3: CASSEGVGTRYEGSYNEQFF. DNA for the CDR3: TGTGCCAGCAGTGAAGGGGTCGGGACTAGATACGAAGGTTCCTACAATGAGCAGTTCTTC.

The chain carries TRBV10-3 and TRBJ1-5; D remains ambiguous. The length of the CDR3 is 14 residues. Trimming left V 3 bases short and J 6 bases short, with 12 bases between. Germline CDR1 ENHRY, CDR2 SYGVKD. This CDR3 is CAISDSGMSQPQHF. CDR3 in DNA: TGTGCCATCAGTGATTCAGGTATGAGTCAGCCCCAGCATTTT.

On this clone: The same CDR3 also results from other DNA sequences found in this sample. V and J are TRBV18 and TRBJ1-5; D remains ambiguous. With 3 bases removed from V and 5 bases from J, the gap between germline ends came to 8 bases. Looked up from germline, CDR1 is KGHSH and CDR2 is LQKENI. The CDR3 runs to 13 residues. This CDR3 reads CASSPSVDQPQHF. The CDR3 region has the DNA TGTGCCAGCTCACCGTCCGTAGATCAGCCCCAGCATTTT.